The T cell receptor (beta chain) described here comes from a study of T cells after yellow fever vaccination. Germline V gives CDR1 SGHDT, CDR2 YYEEEE. V gave up 1 base and J gave up 7 bases; unmatched junction bases: 4. The CDR3 sequence is 14 residues long. From the 5' RACE reads, TCRdb called clonotypes with MiXCR, one entry per CDR3 protein. In the table there are more than 350,000 distinct CDR3 sequences, roughly 12% of which are singletons. The chain has TRBV5-6 and TRBJ2-1; 8 bases align to TRBD1. The receptor's source is a man aged 18 to 30 who received the YFV17D yellow fever vaccine. Sequenced here: PBMCs, sampled on the day of the first yellow fever vaccination. The CDR3 loop is CASSLRQGLNEQFF. CDR3 nucleotide sequence: TGTGCCAGCAGCTTGAGACAGGGGCTAAATGAGCAGTTCTTC. Drawing the rest from reference TRBV5-6 and TRBJ2-1, the complete variable domain is DAGVTQSPTHLIKTRGQQVTLRCSPKSGHDTVSWYQQALGQGPQFIFQYYEEEERQRGNFPDRFSGHQFPNYSSELNVNALLLGDSALYLCASSLRQGLNEQFFGPGTRLTVL.